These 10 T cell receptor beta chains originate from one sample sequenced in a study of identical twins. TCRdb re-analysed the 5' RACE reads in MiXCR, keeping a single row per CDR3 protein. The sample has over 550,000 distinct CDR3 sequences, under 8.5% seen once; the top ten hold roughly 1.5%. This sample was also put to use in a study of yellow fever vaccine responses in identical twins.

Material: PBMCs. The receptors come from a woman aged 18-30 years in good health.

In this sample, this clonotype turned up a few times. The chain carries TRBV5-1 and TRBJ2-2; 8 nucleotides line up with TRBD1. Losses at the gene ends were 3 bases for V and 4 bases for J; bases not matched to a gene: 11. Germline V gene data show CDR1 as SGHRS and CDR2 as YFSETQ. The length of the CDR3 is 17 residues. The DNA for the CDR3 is TGCGCCAGCAGCTCTGCTACAGGGGGGCCGAGCACCGGGGAGCTGTTTTTT. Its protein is CASSSATGGPSTGELFF.

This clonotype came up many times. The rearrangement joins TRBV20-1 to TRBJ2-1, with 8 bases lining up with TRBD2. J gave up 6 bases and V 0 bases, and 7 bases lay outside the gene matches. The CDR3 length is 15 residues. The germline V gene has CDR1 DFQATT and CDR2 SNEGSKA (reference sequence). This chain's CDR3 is CSARDHAAGVNEQFF. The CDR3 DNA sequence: TGCAGTGCTAGAGATCATGCAGCGGGGGTCAATGAGCAGTTCTTC.

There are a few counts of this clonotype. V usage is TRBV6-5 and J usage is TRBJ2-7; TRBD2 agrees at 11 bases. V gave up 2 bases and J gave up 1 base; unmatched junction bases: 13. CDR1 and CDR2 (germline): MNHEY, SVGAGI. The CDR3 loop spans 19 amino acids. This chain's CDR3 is CASSYLTSGKAPSSYEQYF. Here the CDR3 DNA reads TGTGCCAGCAGTTACCTGACTAGCGGGAAGGCGCCCTCATCCTACGAGCAGTACTTC.

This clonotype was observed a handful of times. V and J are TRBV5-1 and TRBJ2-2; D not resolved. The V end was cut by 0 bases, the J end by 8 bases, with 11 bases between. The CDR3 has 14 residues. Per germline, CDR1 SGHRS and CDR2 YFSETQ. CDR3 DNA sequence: TGCGCCAGCAGCTTGGACTCCCGAGTGGGGGAGCTGTTTTTT. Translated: CASSLDSRVGELFF.

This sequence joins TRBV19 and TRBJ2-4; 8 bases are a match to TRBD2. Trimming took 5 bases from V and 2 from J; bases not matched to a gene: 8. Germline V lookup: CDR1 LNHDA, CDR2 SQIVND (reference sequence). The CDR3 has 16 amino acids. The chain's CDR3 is CASSLGREETKNIQYF. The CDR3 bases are TGTGCCAGTAGTCTGGGGCGGGAGGAGACCAAAAACATTCAGTACTTC.

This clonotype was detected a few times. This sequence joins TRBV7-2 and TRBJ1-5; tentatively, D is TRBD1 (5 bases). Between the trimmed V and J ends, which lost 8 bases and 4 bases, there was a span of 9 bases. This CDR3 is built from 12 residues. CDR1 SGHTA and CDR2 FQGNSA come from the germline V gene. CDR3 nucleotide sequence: TGTGCCAGCGGGGGGATGAATCAGCCCCAGCATTTT. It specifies CASGGMNQPQHF.

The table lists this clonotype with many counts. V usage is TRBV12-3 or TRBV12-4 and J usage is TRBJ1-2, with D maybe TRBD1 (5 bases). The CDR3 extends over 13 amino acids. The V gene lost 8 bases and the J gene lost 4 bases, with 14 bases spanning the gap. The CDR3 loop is CASSERGTYGYTF. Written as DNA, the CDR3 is TGTGCCAGCTCAGAGAGAGGGACCTATGGCTACACCTTC.

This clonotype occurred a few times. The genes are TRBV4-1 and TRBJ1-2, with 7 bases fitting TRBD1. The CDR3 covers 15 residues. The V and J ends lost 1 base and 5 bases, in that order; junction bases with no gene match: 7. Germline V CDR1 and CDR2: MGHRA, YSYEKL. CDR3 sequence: CASSQGQGGIYGYTF. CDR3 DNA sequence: TGCGCCAGCAGCCAAGGGCAGGGGGGAATTTATGGCTACACCTTC.

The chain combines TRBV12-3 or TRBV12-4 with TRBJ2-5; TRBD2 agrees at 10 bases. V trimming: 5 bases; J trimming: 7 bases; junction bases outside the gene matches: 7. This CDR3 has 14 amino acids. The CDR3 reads CASSQASGSGTQYF. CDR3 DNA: TGTGCCAGCAGTCAGGCTAGCGGGAGCGGGACCCAGTACTTC.

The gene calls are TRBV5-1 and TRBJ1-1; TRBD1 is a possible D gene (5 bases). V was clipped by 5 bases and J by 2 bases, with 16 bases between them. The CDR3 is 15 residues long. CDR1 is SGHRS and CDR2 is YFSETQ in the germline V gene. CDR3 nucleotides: TGCGCCAGCAGTACTGGAGGGGTCGTAAACACTGAAGCTTTCTTT. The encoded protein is CASSTGGVVNTEAFF.